This T cell receptor (beta chain) was identified during a study of shared clonotypes between healthy human individuals. Findings of the study overall: The study found lower generation probabilities in non-shared clonotypes than in those shared by all four donors. A limitation of the genetic and exposure-history diversity represented arose from few donors.

Assay runs were performed at deep level. The protocol was immunoSEQ multiplex PCR, while the TCRdb copy is restricted to in-frame clones and leaves out a portion. The top ten hold approximately 0.13% of the sample, which has millions of clones, roughly 95% seen once. The CDR3 has 15 residues. CDR1 SGHDT and CDR2 YYEEEE come from the germline V gene. Between the trimmed V and J ends, which lost 1 base and 1 base, there was a span of 8 bases. For this clone: Its antigen is unknown.

CD4+ cell separation produced CD45RA+ naive and CD45RA-negative memory subsets. This chain joins TRBV5-6 and TRBJ2-2, with a weak D call TRBD1 (5 bases). This clonotype was obtained from a man aged 18 to 29 in good health. Material: naive CD4+ T cells sorted from blood. This sample's subset: CD45RA+ positively selected. The CDR3 DNA reads TGTGCCAGCAGCTTGATTGGACAGAACACCGGGGAGCTGTTTTTT. This codes for CASSLIGQNTGELFF.